These 26 T cell receptor beta chains originate from one sample sequenced in a study of CD8+CD57+ T cells in acquired aplastic anemia. All patients picked for sequencing had shown, by flow cytometry, an expansion of CD8+CD57+ cells. Profiles of TCR beta VDJ and CDR3 were generated from a genomic DNA template. MiXCR, applied by TCRdb to the reads, yields one record per CDR3 protein. The sample records approximately 470,000 distinct CDR3 sequences, around 32% being singletons. The sample was sorted CD4+, CD8+, or CD8+CD57+ T cells (not recorded which) from PBMCs. These receptors all stem from a human donor with aplastic anemia.

This clonotype was observed a handful of times. The V gene is TRBV30, the J gene TRBJ1-6, with TRBD1 matching 9 bases. The length of the CDR3 is 14 residues. Germline V gene lookup returns CDR1 GTSNPN and CDR2 SVGIG (reference sequence). Trimming at V came to 2 bases and at J to 7 bases, leaving 3 bases not matched to a gene. For the CDR3, the DNA is TGTGCCTGGAGTACGGACAGGGGAAATTCACCCCTCCACTTT. Translating it yields CAWSTDRGNSPLHF.

The rearrangement links TRBV14 to TRBJ2-3; D remains ambiguous. CDR3 length equals 12 residues. Trimming stripped 8 bases from V and 10 bases from J, with 16 bases between. Germline CDR1 reads SGHDN; CDR2 reads FVKESK. Here the CDR3 DNA reads TGTGCCAGCTCTCCGATCCACCTTGCGCAGTATTTT. Its protein product is CASSPIHLAQYF.

This clonotype was seen a handful of times. The chain has TRBV7-9 and TRBJ2-5; D possibly corresponds to TRBD1 (6 bases). V shed 7 bases and J shed 0 bases, with 18 bases lying between them. From germline, CDR1 is SEHNR and CDR2 FQNEAQ (reference sequence). This CDR3 is built from 16 residues. CDR3 in amino acids: CASTDNTGYDQETQYF. For the CDR3, the DNA is TGTGCCAGCACCGACAACACAGGGTACGACCAAGAGACCCAGTACTTC.

This chain joins TRBV20-1 and TRBJ2-2; D uncertain. The V gene's germline CDR1 is DFQATT and CDR2 SNEGSKA (reference sequence). CDR3 length: 14 residues. V was pared by 3 bases and J by 6 bases, with 14 bases between. CDR3 in DNA: TGCAGTGCTAGTCTCCCAGGATTTTCCGGGGAGCTGTTTTTT. It yields the protein CSASLPGFSGELFF.

The chain links TRBV25-1 to TRBJ2-7, with D possibly being TRBD1 or TRBD2 (5 bases each). The CDR3 totals 16 residues. Between the trimmed V and J ends, which lost 4 bases and 5 bases, there was a span of 21 bases. Germline V gives CDR1 MGHDK, CDR2 SYGVNS. CDR3 nucleotide sequence: TGTGCCAGCAGTGTCGACAGACTATTGGCAAGGGACGAGCAGTACTTC. Its protein product is CASSVDRLLARDEQYF.

This clonotype appeared many times. This rearrangement joins TRBV19 to TRBJ2-5; the D gene is possibly TRBD2 (7 bases). Germline assignment: CDR1 LNHDA and CDR2 SQIVND (reference sequence). Trimming took off 0 bases at V and 5 bases at J, with 13 bases between the two ends. The CDR3 has 15 amino acids. CDR3 loop: CASSIDGGGGETQYF. The CDR3 nucleotides are TGTGCCAGTAGTATAGATGGAGGGGGGGGCGAGACCCAGTACTTC.

The V call is TRBV5-1, the J call TRBJ2-1, with TRBD2 matching over 8 bases. The CDR3 is 16 residues long. Per germline, CDR1 SGHRS and CDR2 YFSETQ. J lost 4 bases, V lost 0 bases, and 6 bases had no gene match. Here the CDR3 DNA reads TGCGCCAGCAGCTTGGGAGATGGCGGGAGGTACAATGAGCAGTTCTTC. Amino acids: CASSLGDGGRYNEQFF.

Many counts were recorded for this clonotype. V usage is TRBV2 and J usage is TRBJ2-5; the D is unclear. The V and J ends lost 8 bases and 5 bases respectively, with 3 bases between them. Germline values: CDR1 SNHLY, CDR2 FYNNEI. The CDR3 consists of 9 residues. CDR3 bases: TGTGCCAGCGGGGAGACCCAGTACTTC. Protein sequence: CASGETQYF.

This clonotype came up many times. The V gene is TRBV15, the J gene TRBJ1-1, with D possibly being TRBD1 (6 bases). This CDR3 is built from 15 residues. The V end lost 3 bases, the J end lost 7 bases, and 18 bases lay between the germline ends. Germline V CDR1 and CDR2: LNHNV, YYDKDF (reference sequence). CDR3: CATSRMPGGVGEAFF. The CDR3 DNA reads TGTGCCACCAGCAGGATGCCGGGGGGCGTTGGTGAAGCTTTCTTT.

This clonotype has only a few counts. The chain employs TRBV10-3 and TRBJ2-2, with 9 bases that match TRBD2. V dropped 10 bases and J dropped 3; count of bases not matched to a gene: 15. The CDR3 contains 17 residues. CDR1 is ENHRY, CDR2 SYGVKD, per germline. The CDR3 DNA reads as TGTGCCAGCGGGGGGGGCCTTTGGGGGCGCCACACCGGGGAGCTGTTTTTT. It specifies CASGGGLWGRHTGELFF.

This clonotype was found a few times. The V and J genes are TRBV9 and TRBJ1-1; D remains ambiguous. The CDR3 sequence is 14 residues long. V dropped 0 bases and J dropped 1 base, with 7 bases sitting between them. Germline lookup yields CDR1 SGDLS and CDR2 YYNGEE. CDR3 sequence: CASSVVTANTEAFF. The CDR3 DNA reads TGTGCCAGCAGCGTAGTCACGGCGAACACTGAAGCTTTCTTT.

Ten or more counts support this clonotype. The CDR3 coding sequence is TGTGCCAGCAGCTTAGGGGTGGGGCAGGGTGGTAATTCACCCCTCCACTTT. Its translation is CASSLGVGQGGNSPLHF. The rearrangement joins TRBV7-9 to TRBJ1-6; maybe TRBD1 (5 bases). In germline, CDR1 is SEHNR, CDR2 FQNEAQ (reference sequence). The CDR3 is made up of 17 amino acids. Trimming stripped 1 base from V and 6 bases from J, with 16 bases between.

The DNA of the CDR3 is TGTGCCAGCCGGGGGAGCCCCTACAATGAGCAGTTCTTC. It yields the protein CASRGSPYNEQFF. V usage is TRBV6-1 and J usage is TRBJ2-1; TRBD2 is a possible D gene (6 bases). The germline gives CDR1 MNHNS, CDR2 SASEGT. Deletions cut 8 bases from V and 2 bases from J, with 10 bases between. The CDR3 contains 13 residues.

V gene TRBV24-1 combines with J gene TRBJ2-7, with D uncertain. With 5 bases removed from V and 5 bases from J, the gap between germline ends came to 18 bases. This CDR3 region has 15 residues. Germline CDR1 reads KGHDR; CDR2 reads SFDVKD. CDR3 in DNA: TGTGCCACCAGTGGCGGATGGAAGATTGACCACGAGCAGTACTTC. Protein sequence: CATSGGWKIDHEQYF.

This clonotype was found many times. The genes are TRBV10-3 and TRBJ2-7; D gene uncertain. Germline lookup yields CDR1 ENHRY and CDR2 SYGVKD. The ends were cut back, 2 bases at V and 3 bases at J, with 2 bases in the middle. CDR3 length equals 11 residues. The CDR3 loop is CAISELYEQYF. The CDR3 bases are TGTGCCATCAGTGAGCTCTACGAGCAGTACTTC.

Comment on this clonotype: This CDR3 is missing its conserved last phenylalanine or tryptophan, likely due to a read error. This rearrangement joins TRBV25-1 to TRBJ2-7; TRBD2 might be the D (6 bases). V lost 5 bases and J 4 bases, leaving 15 bases between the germline ends. Germline assignment: CDR1 MGHDK and CDR2 SYGVNS. This CDR3 is 14 amino acids long. CDR3 DNA sequence: TGTGCCAGCAGTCTGGGGGGTCTTATATACGAGCAGTACCTC. Its protein is CASSLGGLIYEQYL.

The CDR3 region has the DNA TGTGCCAGCAGCTTAACTGGGGGCGCGGGTTTGGAAAAACTGTTTTTT. Translated: CASSLTGGAGLEKLFF. J is TRBJ1-4 and V is TRBV11-2; D might be TRBD1 (6 bases). V was cut by 2 bases and J by 8 bases, with 18 bases left in between. CDR1 is SGHAT and CDR2 is FQNNGV in the germline V gene. This CDR3 is built from 16 residues.

This sequence joins TRBV19 and TRBJ2-5, with a weak D call TRBD2 (5 bases). Germline loops: CDR1 LNHDA, CDR2 SQIVND (reference sequence). The CDR3 runs to 12 residues. Trimming pared 5 bases from V and 5 bases from J, leaving 9 bases between. The CDR3 coding sequence is TGTGCCAGTAGTGGGAAGCGGGAGACCCAGTACTTC. Its translation is CASSGKRETQYF.

This clonotype appeared a few times. The CDR3 loop reads CASSSQGRNSPLHF. CDR3 DNA sequence: TGTGCCAGCAGTTCCCAGGGTAGAAATTCACCCCTCCACTTT. The rearrangement links TRBV5-5 to TRBJ1-6; a possible D gene is TRBD1 (5 bases). CDR1 is SGHKS and CDR2 is YYEKEE in the germline V gene (reference sequence). The CDR3 spans 14 residues. Trimming pared 5 bases from V and 7 bases from J, leaving 13 bases between.

V usage is TRBV6-5 and J usage is TRBJ2-1; TRBD1 or TRBD2 may be the D gene (7 bases each). V lost 2 bases and J lost 7, with 18 bases in between. Germline assignment: CDR1 MNHEY and CDR2 SVGAGI. CDR3 length: 16 residues. The CDR3: CASSYAGGGQRNEQFF. CDR3 bases: TGTGCCAGCAGTTACGCGGGCGGGGGACAGAGAAATGAGCAGTTCTTC.

This clonotype was counted only a few times. The rearrangement joins TRBV12-3 or TRBV12-4 to TRBJ2-3, with 14 bases that match TRBD2. V lost 5 bases to trimming and J lost 5 bases; unmatched junction nucleotides: 6. CDR3 length equals 16 residues. CDR3 sequence (DNA): TGTGCCAGCAGTGCCTCCGGGACTAGCGGGGGAGATACGCAGTATTTT. As protein: CASSASGTSGGDTQYF.

CDR3 coding DNA: TGCGCCAGCAGCCAGCAGCCTTGGCGCGGGGGGGGAGATACGCAGTATTTT. This translates into CASSQQPWRGGGDTQYF. This sequence joins TRBV5-1 and TRBJ2-3; 9 nucleotides agree with TRBD2. Germline V gives CDR1 SGHRS, CDR2 YFSETQ. J gave up 5 bases and V 4 bases, and 14 bases lay outside the gene matches. The CDR3 consists of 17 residues.

This sequence joins TRBV19 and TRBJ1-3; D gene unclear. This CDR3 contains 11 residues. Trimming cost V 3 bases and J 11 bases, with 8 bases left between them. CDR1 is LNHDA, CDR2 SQIVND, per germline (reference sequence). The CDR3 loop is CASSIGNAIYF. The CDR3 coding sequence is TGTGCCAGTAGTATCGGTAACGCCATATATTTT.

In this sample, this clonotype turned up a few times. The CDR3 region has the DNA TGTGCCAGCAGAAATAGGACCGGCGGGAGCTATGGCTACACCTTC. It yields the protein CASRNRTGGSYGYTF. The V call is TRBV2, the J call TRBJ1-2; D gene unclear. This CDR3 has 15 amino acids. Germline V gene sequence: CDR1 SNHLY, CDR2 FYNNEI. V gave up 6 bases and J gave up 4 bases, with 18 bases separating them.

The chain has TRBV20-1 and TRBJ2-1, with 10 nucleotides matching TRBD1. V lost 3 bases and J lost 7; bases outside the gene matches: 6. This CDR3 has 14 residues. Germline V lookup: CDR1 DFQATT, CDR2 SNEGSKA (reference sequence). The CDR3 DNA follows: TGCAGTGCTAGTCGAGGACAGGGGGGGAATGAGCAGTTCTTC. Encoded protein: CSASRGQGGNEQFF.

This clonotype was picked up many times. The chain employs TRBV29-1 and TRBJ1-5; 8 bases fit TRBD1. The germline V gene encodes CDR1 SQVTM and CDR2 ANQGSEA. Trimming removed 6 bases from V and 2 bases from J; junction bases left unmatched: 6. CDR3 size: 14 residues. CDR3 DNA: TGCAGCGTGGGAGGACAGGGAGGCAATCAGCCCCAGCATTTT. This sequence encodes CSVGGQGGNQPQHF. Drawing the rest from reference TRBV29-1 and TRBJ1-5, the complete variable domain is SAVISQKPSRDICQRGTSLTIQCQVDSQVTMMFWYRQQPGQSLTLIATANQGSEATYESGFVIDKFPISRPNLTFSTLTVSNMSPEDSSIYLCSVGGQGGNQPQHFGDGTRLSIL.